This entry concerns a single T cell receptor (beta chain). Its antigen is not identified. Genomic DNA per cell subset filled all wells of several immunoSEQ plates. As handled by the study authors: Junction-only sequences without quality scores were provided by ImmunoSEQ, so filtering was different. Only in-frame clones appear in the TCRdb table, and some are missing; sequencing was by immunoSEQ multiplex PCR. V, J and clone size were drawn from that table, and D and trimming were deduced from the DNA. The sample shows some 2.1 million clones, about 93% of them seen only once. The data stem from a study of shared clonotypes between healthy human individuals. Naive CD8 cells, CD45RO-negative and positively selected for CCR7, excluded terminally differentiated effector memory CD45RA+ cells. Germline CDR1 is MDHEN and CDR2 is SYDVKM. V dropped 5 bases and J dropped 10 bases, with 15 bases sitting between them. The CDR3 has 12 amino acids.

Study-level findings and limits: Incompleteness in sorted-subset sequencing, despite large depth, was shown by rarefaction.

Specimen: naive CD8+ T cells from PBMCs. The gene calls are TRBV28 and TRBJ2-7; tentatively, D is TRBD1 (6 bases). The TCR was taken from a young man in good health. Some clones in this sample may be carry-over from other donors' samples. CDR3 residues: CASSPRGTGQYF. In nucleotides, the CDR3 is TGTGCCAGCAGTCCCAGGGGTACTGGACAGTACTTC.